This TCR beta chain was captured by sequencing in a study of T cell responses to AZD1222 COVID-19 vaccine. Between the trimmed V and J ends, which lost 0 bases and 6 bases, there was a span of 13 bases. Germline V CDR1 and CDR2: SGHRS, YFSETQ. This CDR3 has 15 amino acids. Of note for this clone: The antigen remains unidentified.

Assay used: immunoSEQ multiplex PCR; TCRdb lists only in-frame clones, some missing. This table has around 96,000 clones, roughly 84% appearing once. Points from the study as a whole: Without day 14 samples, only post-peak T cell repertoires were studied. Most donors were white British, females outnumbered males, and clonal diversity was possibly underestimated. Along spike, vaccine-associated CD4 TCRs were found throughout, with dominance at 160-218 and 743-854.

Timing groups of about 4 and about 12 weeks for second doses were pooled. The receptor's source is an adult who received the AZD1222 COVID-19 vaccine. The specimen was peripheral blood, collected 28 days after the second AZD1222 dose. The V and J genes are TRBV5-1 and TRBJ2-4; D is perhaps TRBD2 (6 bases). As DNA, the CDR3 is TGCGCCAGCAGCTTGGGCGGGACGAGGGGAAACATTCAGTACTTC. Its protein is CASSLGGTRGNIQYF.